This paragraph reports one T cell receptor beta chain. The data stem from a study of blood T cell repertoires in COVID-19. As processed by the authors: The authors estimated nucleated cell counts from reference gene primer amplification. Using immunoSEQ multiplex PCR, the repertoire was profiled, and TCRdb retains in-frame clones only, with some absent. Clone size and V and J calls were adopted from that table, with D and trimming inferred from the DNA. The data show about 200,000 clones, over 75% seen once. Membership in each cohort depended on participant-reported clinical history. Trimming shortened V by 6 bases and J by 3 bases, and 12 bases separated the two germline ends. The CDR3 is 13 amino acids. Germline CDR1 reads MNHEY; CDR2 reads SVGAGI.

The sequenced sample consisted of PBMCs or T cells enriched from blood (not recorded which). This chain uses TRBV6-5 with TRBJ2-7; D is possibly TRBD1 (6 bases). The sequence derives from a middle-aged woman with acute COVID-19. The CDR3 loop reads CASRSGDIYEQYF. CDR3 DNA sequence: TGTGCCAGCAGATCAGGGGACATCTACGAGCAGTACTTC.